The TCR beta chain under discussion was sequenced for a study of beta chain features in type 1 diabetes. Study details: Patients looked much like healthy donors when it came to age, gender and cell yields.

The study's findings and limits: TCRB CDR3 length was moderately but significantly reduced in all four CD4+ subsets of Type 1 diabetes patients.

A note on this clone: Its antigen remains unidentified.

Expressed TCRB transcripts were sequenced after all isolated RNA was converted to cDNA. Samples of naive, central memory and regulatory T cells yielded a mean of around 3.4 million reads. Profiled with immunoSEQ multiplex PCR; TCRdb holds only in-frame clones, not every one. In the table there are hundreds of thousands of clones, roughly an eighth of which are singletons. Unmatched junction bases numbered 3, after V lost 1 base and J lost 3 bases. This CDR3 spans 15 amino acids. Germline CDR1 reads GTSNPN; CDR2 reads SVGIG (reference sequence). The sequence was obtained from a man aged 18 to 30 with type 1 diabetes. The genes are TRBV30 and TRBJ1-5; the match to TRBD1 covers 10 bases. Input material: naive CD4+ T cells from blood. The CDR3 sequence: CAWSGGTGDNQPQHF. CDR3 in DNA: TGTGCCTGGAGTGGGGGGACAGGGGACAATCAGCCCCAGCATTTT.